The clone carrying this T cell receptor beta chain was counted a few times. The antigen is undetermined. Synthesis of TCR cDNA relied on 5'RACE template switching, which attached a universal primer site and UMIs. TCRdb reprocessed the 5' RACE reads with MiXCR, giving one entry per CDR3 protein. There are some 260,000 distinct CDR3 sequences in the sample; roughly 5.6% occur only once, and roughly 3.3% lies in the top ten. Germline lookup yields CDR1 SGHRS and CDR2 YFSETQ. Trimming cost V 0 bases and J 4 bases, with 9 bases left between them. The CDR3 runs 14 residues. This specimen belongs to a study of T cells after yellow fever vaccination. The wider study: Preparation used SMART-Seq v4 Ultra Low Input for the low-cell-number fractions. Study-wide results and caveats: Subsequent booster samples again held most clones from primary vaccination (under 98% CD4, about 86% CD8). Some clonotypes were seen in both the CD4 and the CD8 compartments. These made up a small share and likely arose from convergent recombination.

This material consisted of CD4+ T cells sorted from PBMCs, taken on the day of the yellow fever booster vaccination. The receptor was derived from a man aged 18 to 35 who received the YFV17D yellow fever vaccine. This sequence joins TRBV5-1 and TRBJ2-3, with D hard to call. CDR3: CASSLVGYSDTQYF. Written as DNA, the CDR3 is TGCGCCAGCAGCTTGGTGGGCTACTCAGATACGCAGTATTTT.